This passage covers 17 T cell receptor beta chains from one sample sequenced in a study of neurological immune-mediated disorders. From the 5' RACE reads, TCRdb called clonotypes with MiXCR, one entry per CDR3 protein. The table has approximately 89,000 distinct CDR3 sequences, under 4.5% seen once. This sample's time point: longitudinal time-point 3. Sequenced: PBMCs. The receptor set was obtained from a woman aged 55-75 years with multiple sclerosis.

This clonotype was detected many times. The chain combines TRBV12-3 or TRBV12-4 with TRBJ2-7, with TRBD1 identical over 7 bases. Trimming at V came to 6 bases and at J to 4 bases, leaving 12 bases not matched to a gene. The CDR3 is 15 amino acids. The CDR3 nucleotides are TGTGCCAGCAGCCCTGACAGGGATGCGCGATACGAGCAGTACTTC. Encoded protein: CASSPDRDARYEQYF.

In this sample, this clonotype turned up many times. V usage is TRBV2 and J usage is TRBJ2-5; D is possibly TRBD2 (5 bases). Trimming took 4 bases from V and 7 from J, leaving 16 bases between them. Germline CDR1 is SNHLY and CDR2 is FYNNEI. CDR3 length: 14 amino acids. DNA for the CDR3: TGTGCCAGCAGTGTGCTAACAGCCGGAGGGACCCAGTACTTC. It codes for CASSVLTAGGTQYF.

This clonotype appeared many times. This rearrangement joins TRBV7-9 to TRBJ2-5; the D is unclear. The CDR3 runs to 13 residues. CDR1 and CDR2 (germline): SEHNR, FQNEAQ (reference sequence). The V gene lost 6 bases and the J gene lost 5 bases, with 13 bases spanning the gap. This CDR3 is CASRIETGETQYF. The CDR3 nucleotides are TGTGCCAGCAGAATAGAGACCGGGGAGACCCAGTACTTC.

This clonotype has just a few counts. This chain joins TRBV12-3 or TRBV12-4 and TRBJ1-2, with TRBD1 as a possible D gene (6 bases). Trimming removed 5 bases from V and 3 bases from J, with 13 bases in between. CDR3 length: 14 residues. In DNA form, the CDR3 reads TGTGCCAGCAGTCGGACAGTTCTGCACTATGGCTACACCTTC. Its translation: CASSRTVLHYGYTF.

This clonotype has ten or more counts. V and J are TRBV6-1 and TRBJ2-7, with D unresolved. The length of the CDR3 is 12 residues. The V gene's germline CDR1 is MNHNS and CDR2 SASEGT. Deletions cut 4 bases from V and 2 bases from J, with 6 bases between. The CDR3 protein is CASSAPAYEQYF. The CDR3 DNA sequence: TGTGCCAGCAGTGCCCCAGCCTACGAGCAGTACTTC.

Only a few counts were recorded for this clonotype. The gene calls are TRBV7-9 and TRBJ1-2, with D maybe TRBD1 (5 bases). Germline V gene data show CDR1 as SEHNR and CDR2 as FQNEAQ (reference sequence). The CDR3 has 18 residues. Trimming pared 0 bases from V and 2 bases from J, leaving 19 bases between. The CDR3 here is CASSLAKGLRRKNYGYTF. DNA of the CDR3: TGTGCCAGCAGCTTAGCAAAGGGACTCAGAAGAAAGAACTATGGCTACACCTTC.

The table lists this clonotype with many counts. The chain links TRBV5-1 to TRBJ2-2; D is possibly TRBD1 (6 bases). The germline V gene has CDR1 SGHRS and CDR2 YFSETQ. The germline V and J ends were trimmed by 0 bases and 5 bases, with 14 bases remaining between them. The CDR3 has 16 residues. The CDR3 DNA follows: TGCGCCAGCAGCTTGGGACAGGTGACCTCTACCGGGGAGCTGTTTTTT. Encoded protein: CASSLGQVTSTGELFF.

This clonotype has ten or more counts. V and J are TRBV7-8 and TRBJ1-1; D is unresolved. Trimming took 0 bases from V and 1 from J, leaving 6 bases between them. The CDR3 is 14 residues long. Germline V gene data show CDR1 as SGHVS and CDR2 as FQNEAQ. This chain's CDR3 is CASSLAQPNTEAFF. The CDR3 region has the DNA TGTGCCAGCAGCTTAGCGCAACCGAACACTGAAGCTTTCTTT.

This clonotype occurred many times. The V gene is TRBV5-1, the J gene TRBJ2-5, with D possibly matching TRBD2 (6 bases). CDR3 length equals 13 residues. The ends were cut back, 0 bases at V and 3 bases at J, with 6 bases in the middle. Per the germline V gene, CDR1 is SGHRS and CDR2 is YFSETQ. In DNA, the CDR3 is TGCGCCAGCAGCTTGGGGGGGGAAGAGACCCAGTACTTC. It encodes CASSLGGEETQYF.

This clonotype was recorded many times. V usage is TRBV5-1 and J usage is TRBJ2-1; 8 nucleotides match TRBD1. This CDR3 has 15 residues. With 5 bases clipped from V and 0 bases from J, the junction kept 4 bases outside the gene matches. Germline V gene data show CDR1 as SGHRS and CDR2 as YFSETQ. The CDR3 spells CASSRDRSSYNEQFF. CDR3 coding DNA: TGCGCCAGCAGTCGGGACAGGAGCTCCTACAATGAGCAGTTCTTC. The full variable domain, with the rest looked up from reference TRBV5-1 and TRBJ2-1, is KAGVTQTPRYLIKTRGQQVTLSCSPISGHRSVSWYQQTPGQGLQFLFEYFSETQRNKGNFPGRFSGRQFSNSRSEMNVSTLELGDSALYLCASSRDRSSYNEQFFGPGTRLTVL.

This clonotype was detected ten times or more. CDR3 DNA: TGTGCCATCAGCCCCTACGGGGGGGGGAAAAACATTCAGTACTTC. This gives the protein CAISPYGGGKNIQYF. The rearrangement links TRBV10-3 to TRBJ2-4; 8 bases are a match to TRBD2. Germline values: CDR1 ENHRY, CDR2 SYGVKD. Unmatched junction bases numbered 8, after V lost 6 bases and J lost 4 bases. This CDR3 has 15 residues.

With respect to this clonotype: Sequence at one end of the junction differs from germline and may be a read error. The J gene is TRBJ1-6, the V gene TRBV20-1; D remains unclear. The CDR3 length is 14 residues. Germline assignment: CDR1 DFQATT and CDR2 SNEGSKA (reference sequence). In DNA, the CDR3 is TGCAGTGCTAGATCTTTGGAAGAAAATTCACCCCTCAACTTT. Translating it yields CSARSLEENSPLNF.

This clonotype has a count of ten or more. The chain has TRBV12-3 or TRBV12-4 and TRBJ2-5, with D hard to call. The CDR3 has 14 amino acids. Trimming stripped 4 bases from V and 9 bases from J, with 18 bases between. CDR3 bases: TGTGCCAGCAGTTCCAGTTACCCGCTTCTGTCCCAGTACTTC. As protein: CASSSSYPLLSQYF.

The rearrangement joins TRBV27 to TRBJ2-7; weak D call: TRBD1 (6 bases). The CDR3 loop spans 15 amino acids. Trimming left V 0 bases short and J 6 bases short, with 15 bases between. Germline assignment: CDR1 MNHEY and CDR2 SMNVEV (reference sequence). The CDR3 reads CASSLSIQGRGEQYF. The DNA of the CDR3 is TGTGCCAGCAGTTTATCGATACAGGGTAGGGGCGAGCAGTACTTC.

There are many counts of this clonotype. The chain has TRBV5-1 and TRBJ1-2; 11 nucleotides agree with TRBD1. The CDR3 totals 17 residues. The junction had 15 bases not matched to a gene; V was cut back by 3 bases and J by 8 bases. Germline CDR1 SGHRS, CDR2 YFSETQ. This chain's CDR3 is CASSYRTGGLTGEGYTF. The CDR3 DNA follows: TGCGCCAGCAGCTACCGGACAGGGGGCCTTACAGGGGAAGGCTACACCTTC.

This clonotype was seen repeatedly, ten times or more. The chain joins TRBV12-3 or TRBV12-4 to TRBJ1-2; TRBD1 agrees at 9 bases. This CDR3 has 12 residues. V was clipped by 6 bases and J by 7 bases; unmatched bases: 3. The CDR3 protein is CASSTGGRGYTF. CDR3 coding DNA: TGTGCCAGCAGCACAGGGGGCCGTGGCTACACCTTC.

This clonotype has a count of ten or more. The rearrangement joins TRBV5-1 to TRBJ2-1; 7 bases are a match to TRBD2. Germline V CDR1 and CDR2: SGHRS, YFSETQ. This CDR3 comprises 14 residues. V lost 0 bases, J lost 10 bases, and 7 bases stayed unmatched. CDR3 bases: TGCGCCAGCAGCTTGGGCAGTCTGCGGGGGGAGCAGTTCTTC. Its protein product is CASSLGSLRGEQFF.